This TCR beta chain derives from a study of blood T cells in healthy people across ages. CDR3 length equals 13 residues. Per the germline V gene, CDR1 is MNHNY and CDR2 is SVGAGI (reference sequence). V was pared by 7 bases and J by 2 bases, with 11 bases between. Every sample had a minimum of 6.5 million PBMCs isolated. A J-beta primer mix and a sample-barcoded 5' primer were used in a second PCR of roughly 6 to 12 cycles. TCRdb itself ran the 5' RACE reads through MiXCR, one entry per CDR3 protein. The data show about 900,000 distinct CDR3 sequences, approximately 59% seen once. This clonotype was sampled from a man aged 30 to 45 in good health. V is TRBV6-6 and J is TRBJ1-2; a weak D match, TRBD1 (5 bases). Sequenced material: blood. The CDR3, as DNA: TGTGCCAGCAAGGGCAGGGAGAACTATGGCTACACCTTC. Its translation: CASKGRENYGYTF.